The next 21 T cell receptor beta chains were all read from a single sample in a study of cytomegalovirus exposure and HLA in healthy donors. The PCR made use of 60 Vbeta and 13 Jbeta primers. Some clones are missing from TCRdb's copy, which holds only in-frame ones; the method was immunoSEQ multiplex PCR. This table has under 35,000 clones, 40% to 50% appearing once. What was sequenced was PBMCs. The receptors originated from a woman between 45 and 65 years old in good health and CMV-seronegative.

The genes are TRBV5-1 and TRBJ1-3; 7 bases are a match to TRBD1. CDR3 size: 17 residues. The junction had 6 bases not matched to a gene; V was cut back by 0 bases and J by 0 bases. Germline V CDR1 and CDR2: SGHRS, YFSETQ. The DNA for the CDR3 is TGCGCCAGCAGCTTGGCCGGGCAGGGGGTCTCTGGAAACACCATATATTTT. Its translation is CASSLAGQGVSGNTIYF.

The V and J genes are TRBV21-1 and TRBJ2-2; the table names TRBD1, a call not compared with the DNA. TRBV21-1 is a pseudogene locus. There are 14 residues in the CDR3. Here the CDR3 reads CASSIGVGTGELFF. The CDR3 bases are TGTGCCAGCAGCATAGGGGTGGGGACCGGGGAGCTGTTTTTT.

CDR3 nucleotides: TGTGCCAGCAGTTCACCCAGGGAAATGAGGTACGAGCAGTACTTC. This encodes CASSSPREMRYEQYF. V is TRBV11-2 and J is TRBJ2-7, with D perhaps TRBD1 (5 bases). Trimming cost V 6 bases and J 4 bases, with 19 bases left between them. There are 15 residues in the CDR3. The V gene's germline CDR1 is SGHAT and CDR2 FQNNGV.

The rearrangement links TRBV18 to TRBJ2-2; D remains unclear. CDR1 is KGHSH, CDR2 LQKENI, per germline. The CDR3 is 15 amino acids. Trimming shortened V by 0 bases and J by 3 bases, and 8 bases separated the two germline ends. CDR3 sequence: CASSPPNFHTGELFF. The CDR3 nucleotides read TGTGCCAGCTCACCACCGAACTTCCACACCGGGGAGCTGTTTTTT.

The chain combines TRBV2 with TRBJ2-7; D is perhaps TRBD1 (5 bases). The V end lost 8 bases, the J end lost 0 bases, and 11 bases lay between the germline ends. Germline V CDR1 and CDR2: SNHLY, FYNNEI. The CDR3 runs 13 residues. CDR3 sequence: CASETDDSYEQYF. CDR3 in DNA: TGTGCCAGCGAGACAGACGACTCCTACGAGCAGTACTTC.

CDR3 nucleotides: TGCGCCAGCAGTCCCGGGAGCCTCTACGAGCAGTACTTC. Its protein is CASSPGSLYEQYF. The chain uses TRBV10-1 and TRBJ2-7; weak D call: TRBD2 (6 bases). The CDR3 covers 13 residues. V dropped 5 bases and J dropped 3 bases, with 11 bases sitting between them. The germline V gene has CDR1 WNHNN and CDR2 SYGVQD (reference sequence).

In this sample, this clone turned up a few times. This chain uses TRBV10-1 with TRBJ1-5; 8 bases agree with TRBD1. Losses at the gene ends were 11 bases for V and 2 bases for J; bases not matched to a gene: 5. The germline CDR1 and CDR2 sequences are WNHNN and SYGVQD (reference sequence). The length of the CDR3 is 13 residues. The chain's CDR3 is CADGQGGNQPQHF. Written as DNA, the CDR3 is TGCGCCGACGGACAGGGCGGCAATCAGCCCCAGCATTTT.

V is TRBV28 and J is TRBJ2-7, with TRBD1 identical over 8 bases. This CDR3 has 14 amino acids. CDR1 is MDHEN, CDR2 SYDVKM, per germline. The V and J ends lost 7 bases and 3 bases, in that order; junction bases with no gene match: 8. In nucleotides, the CDR3 is TGTGCCAGCACCTCTCGGACAGGGTACTACGAGCAGTACTTC. Protein product: CASTSRTGYYEQYF.

The V call is TRBV21-1, the J call TRBJ2-7; the table's D call of TRBD1 was not tested on the DNA. TRBV21-1 is deemed a pseudogene. This CDR3 spans 14 amino acids. The CDR3 loop is CASSSQGENYEQYF. The CDR3 DNA is TGTGCCAGCAGCTCCCAGGGCGAAAACTACGAGCAGTACTTC.

Only a few counts were recorded for this clone. The V gene is TRBV14, the J gene TRBJ1-4; D not certain. Germline V gives CDR1 SGHDN, CDR2 FVKESK. With 1 base removed from V and 8 bases from J, the gap between germline ends came to 8 bases. This CDR3 comprises 13 residues. In DNA form, the CDR3 reads TGTGCCAGCAGCCAAGGCAGGAAAGAAAAACTGTTTTTT. Amino acid sequence: CASSQGRKEKLFF.

This clone was seen more than once but under ten times. This rearrangement joins TRBV11-2 to TRBJ2-7; 11 nucleotides agree with TRBD2. There are 15 residues in the CDR3. Unmatched junction bases numbered 5, after V lost 5 bases and J lost 2 bases. Germline lookup yields CDR1 SGHAT and CDR2 FQNNGV. The CDR3 DNA is TGTGCCAGCAGCATCGATAGCGGGAGGGCCTACGAGCAGTACTTC. It specifies CASSIDSGRAYEQYF.

This clone was recorded a few times. The V call is TRBV10-3, the J call TRBJ1-2; D is possibly TRBD1 (5 bases). V was clipped by 5 bases and J by 1 base, with 23 bases between them. Per germline, CDR1 ENHRY and CDR2 SYGVKD. The CDR3 extends over 18 amino acids. In DNA, the CDR3 is TGTGCCATCAGTCCCTCCCCCAGGGATTTAATCCTTAACTATGGCTACACCTTC. Its translation: CAISPSPRDLILNYGYTF.

The sample holds a few counts of this clone. The rearrangement uses TRBV12-5 and TRBJ1-6, with D unclear. With 2 bases removed from V and 0 bases from J, the gap between germline ends came to 5 bases. Germline V gives CDR1 LGHNT, CDR2 FRNRAP. The CDR3 consists of 15 residues. The CDR3 DNA is TGTGCTAGTGGTTTGAGTAGCTCCTATAATTCACCCCTCCACTTT. It translates to CASGLSSSYNSPLHF. The entire variable domain, with the rest obtained from reference TRBV12-5 and TRBJ1-6, is as follows: DARVTQTPRHKVTEMGQEVTMRCQPILGHNTVFWYRQTMMQGLELLAYFRNRAPLDDSGMPKDRFSAEMPDATLATLKIQPSEPRDSAVYFCASGLSSSYNSPLHFGNGTRLTVT.

The CDR3 sequence: CASSWGRGVQPQHF. Written as DNA, the CDR3 is TGTGCCAGCAGTTGGGGCAGGGGGGTTCAGCCCCAGCATTTT. J is TRBJ1-5 and V is TRBV27; TRBD1 matches at 7 bases. The CDR3 covers 14 residues. V dropped 4 bases and J dropped 6; count of bases not matched to a gene: 6. CDR1 and CDR2 (germline): MNHEY, SMNVEV (reference sequence).

The chain links TRBV7-6 to TRBJ2-1, with D maybe TRBD2 (6 bases). CDR1 and CDR2 (germline): SGHVS, FNYEAQ. The CDR3 sequence is 16 residues long. V dropped 1 base and J dropped 3 bases, with 13 bases sitting between them. Here the CDR3 reads CASSLGVSGVYNEQFF. CDR3 DNA: TGTGCCAGCAGCTTAGGGGTCTCGGGAGTCTACAATGAGCAGTTCTTC.

The chain recombines TRBV11-2 with TRBJ2-1; 9 nucleotides match TRBD2. The CDR3 loop spans 18 amino acids. Trimming took 2 bases from V and 0 from J; bases not matched to a gene: 8. Germline CDR1 is SGHAT and CDR2 is FQNNGV. CDR3 region: CASSLPSGRTSSYNEQFF. CDR3 in DNA: TGTGCCAGCAGCTTACCCAGCGGGAGGACGAGCTCCTACAATGAGCAGTTCTTC.

There are a few counts of this clone. The chain uses TRBV7-2 and TRBJ2-6, with D uncertain. This CDR3 is built from 15 residues. The germline V gene encodes CDR1 SGHTA and CDR2 FQGNSA. Trimming shortened V by 5 bases and J by 1 base, and 9 bases separated the two germline ends. The CDR3 reads CASSPPVSGANVLTF. Written as DNA, the CDR3 is TGTGCCAGCAGCCCCCCGGTGTCTGGGGCCAACGTCCTGACTTTC.

Only a few counts were recorded for this clone. This chain connects TRBV6-1 to TRBJ1-4; tentative D call: TRBD1 (5 bases). In germline, CDR1 is MNHNS, CDR2 SASEGT. The CDR3 length is 16 residues. V was clipped by 3 bases and J by 0 bases, with 11 bases between them. CDR3 region: CASSEGLGATNEKLFF. CDR3 coding DNA: TGTGCCAGCAGTGAGGGTCTAGGGGCAACTAATGAAAAACTGTTTTTT.

This clone has only a few counts. The chain uses TRBV4-1 and TRBJ2-1, with D perhaps matching TRBD2 (5 bases). Germline V gene sequence: CDR1 MGHRA, CDR2 YSYEKL. The CDR3 is 15 amino acids. Trimming removed 3 bases at V and 7 bases at J, with 16 bases between. CDR3 in amino acids: CASSHVGEIGNEQFF. The CDR3, as DNA: TGCGCCAGCAGCCACGTTGGGGAGATCGGGAATGAGCAGTTCTTC.

CDR3 sequence: CASSDWTGNARHEQFF. The DNA of the CDR3 is TGTGCCAGCAGTGACTGGACAGGGAACGCCCGACATGAGCAGTTCTTC. The V and J genes are TRBV6-4 and TRBJ2-1, with 8 bases matching TRBD1. The CDR3 loop spans 16 amino acids. Germline lookup yields CDR1 MRHNA and CDR2 SNTAGT. Germline trimming cut 1 base from V and 8 bases from J; bases unmatched to any gene: 10.

This chain uses TRBV30 with TRBJ1-2; tentatively, D is TRBD1 (5 bases). The V and J ends lost 4 bases and 8 bases respectively, with 14 bases between them. This CDR3 has 12 residues. Germline V gene sequence: CDR1 GTSNPN, CDR2 SVGIG (reference sequence). The DNA of the CDR3 is TGTGCCTGGAAGGGTGGAGGGGACGGCTACACCTTC. As protein: CAWKGGGDGYTF.